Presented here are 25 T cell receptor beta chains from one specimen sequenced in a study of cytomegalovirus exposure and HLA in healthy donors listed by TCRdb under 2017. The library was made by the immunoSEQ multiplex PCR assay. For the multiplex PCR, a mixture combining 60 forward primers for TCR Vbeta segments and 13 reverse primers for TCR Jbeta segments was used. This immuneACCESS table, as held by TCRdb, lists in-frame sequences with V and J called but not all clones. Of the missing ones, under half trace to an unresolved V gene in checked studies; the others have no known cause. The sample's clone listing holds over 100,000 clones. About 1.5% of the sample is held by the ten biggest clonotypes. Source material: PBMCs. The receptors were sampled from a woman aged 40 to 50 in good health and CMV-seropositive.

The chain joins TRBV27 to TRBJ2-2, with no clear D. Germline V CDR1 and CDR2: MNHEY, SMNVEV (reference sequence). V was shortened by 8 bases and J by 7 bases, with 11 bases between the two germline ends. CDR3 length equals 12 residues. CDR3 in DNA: TGTGCCAGCTCCCAACTGGTCGGGGAGCTGTTTTTT. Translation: CASSQLVGELFF.

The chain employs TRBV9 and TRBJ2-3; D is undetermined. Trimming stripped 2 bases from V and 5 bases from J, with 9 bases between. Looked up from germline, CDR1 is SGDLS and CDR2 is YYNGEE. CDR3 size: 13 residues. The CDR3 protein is CASSVRSLDTQYF. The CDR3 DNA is TGTGCCAGCAGCGTCCGTAGCTTAGATACGCAGTATTTT.

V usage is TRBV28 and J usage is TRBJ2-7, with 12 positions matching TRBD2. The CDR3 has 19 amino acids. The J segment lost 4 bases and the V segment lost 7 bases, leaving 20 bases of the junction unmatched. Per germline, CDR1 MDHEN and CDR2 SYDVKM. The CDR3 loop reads CASTAAVGAPSGREYEQYF. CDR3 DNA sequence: TGTGCCAGCACCGCCGCGGTGGGGGCGCCTAGCGGGAGGGAGTACGAGCAGTACTTC.

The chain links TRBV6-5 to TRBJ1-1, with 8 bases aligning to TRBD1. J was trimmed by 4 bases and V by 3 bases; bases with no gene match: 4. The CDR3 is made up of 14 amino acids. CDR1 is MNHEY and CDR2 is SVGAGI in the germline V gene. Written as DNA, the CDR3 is TGTGCCAGCAGTTATTTGGACAGGGCCACTGAAGCTTTCTTT. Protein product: CASSYLDRATEAFF.

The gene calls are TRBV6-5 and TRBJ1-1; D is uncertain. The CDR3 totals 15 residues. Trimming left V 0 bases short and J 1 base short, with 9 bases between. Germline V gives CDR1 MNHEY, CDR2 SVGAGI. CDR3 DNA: TGTGCCAGCAGTTACTCGAATACTGGGAACACTGAAGCTTTCTTT. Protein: CASSYSNTGNTEAFF.

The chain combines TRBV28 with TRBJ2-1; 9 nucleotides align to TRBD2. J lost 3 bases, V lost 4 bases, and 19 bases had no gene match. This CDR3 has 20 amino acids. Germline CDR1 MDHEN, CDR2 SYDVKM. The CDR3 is CASSYPPFSGGREFYNEQFF. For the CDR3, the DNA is TGTGCCAGCAGTTATCCACCCTTTTCGGGCGGGAGGGAGTTCTACAATGAGCAGTTCTTC.

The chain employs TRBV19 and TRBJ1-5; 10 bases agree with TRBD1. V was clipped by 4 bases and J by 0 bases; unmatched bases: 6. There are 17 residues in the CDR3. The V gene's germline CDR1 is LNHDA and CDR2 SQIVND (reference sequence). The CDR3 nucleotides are TGTGCCAGTAGTACCCTCGGGACAGGGGTTAGCAATCAGCCCCAGCATTTT. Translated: CASSTLGTGVSNQPQHF. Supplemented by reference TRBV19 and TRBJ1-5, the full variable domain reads DGGITQSPKYLFRKEGQNVTLSCEQNLNHDAMYWYRQDPGQGLRLIYYSQIVNDFQKGDIAEGYSVSREKKESFPLTVTSAQKNPTAFYLCASSTLGTGVSNQPQHFGDGTRLSIL.

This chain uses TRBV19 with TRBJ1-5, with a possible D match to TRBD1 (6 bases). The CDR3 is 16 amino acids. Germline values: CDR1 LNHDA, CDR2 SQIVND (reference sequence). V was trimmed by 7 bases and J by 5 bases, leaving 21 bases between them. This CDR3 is CASNLRQGRRDQPQHF. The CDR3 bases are TGTGCCAGTAACCTGCGCCAGGGGCGACGGGATCAGCCCCAGCATTTT.

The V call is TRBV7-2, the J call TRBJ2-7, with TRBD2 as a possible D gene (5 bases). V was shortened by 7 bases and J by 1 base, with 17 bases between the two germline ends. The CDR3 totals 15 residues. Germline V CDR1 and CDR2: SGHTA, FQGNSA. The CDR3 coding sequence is TGTGCCAGCACCCTAGTCCCCGGGATTTCCTACGAGCAGTACTTC. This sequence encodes CASTLVPGISYEQYF.

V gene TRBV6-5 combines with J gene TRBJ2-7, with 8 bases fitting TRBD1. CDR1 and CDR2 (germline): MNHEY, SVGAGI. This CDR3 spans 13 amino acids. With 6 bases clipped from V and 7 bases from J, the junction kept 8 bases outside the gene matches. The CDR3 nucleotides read TGTGCCAGCAGCGCCGCACAGGGGGTTGAGCAGTACTTC. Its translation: CASSAAQGVEQYF.

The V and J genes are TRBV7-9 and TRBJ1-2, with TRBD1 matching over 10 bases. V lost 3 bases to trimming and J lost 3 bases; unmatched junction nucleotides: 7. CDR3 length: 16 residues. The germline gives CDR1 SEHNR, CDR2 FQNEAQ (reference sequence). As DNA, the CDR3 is TGTGCCAGCAGCTTGACAGGGGGCAGGTCGGACTATGGCTACACCTTC. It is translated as CASSLTGGRSDYGYTF.

The CDR3 bases are TGTGCCAGCAGCGGGGGACAGTTGAACACTGAAGCTTTCTTT. It translates to CASSGGQLNTEAFF. The chain uses TRBV9 and TRBJ1-1, with 7 bases matching TRBD1. The V gene's germline CDR1 is SGDLS and CDR2 YYNGEE. V lost 3 bases to trimming and J lost 0 bases; unmatched junction nucleotides: 2. This CDR3 spans 14 amino acids. Full variable domain (missing parts from reference TRBV9 and TRBJ1-1): DSGVTQTPKHLITATGQRVTLRCSPRSGDLSVYWYQQSLDQGLQFLIQYYNGEERAKGNILERFSAQQFPDLHSELNLSSLELGDSALYFCASSGGQLNTEAFFGQGTRLTVV.

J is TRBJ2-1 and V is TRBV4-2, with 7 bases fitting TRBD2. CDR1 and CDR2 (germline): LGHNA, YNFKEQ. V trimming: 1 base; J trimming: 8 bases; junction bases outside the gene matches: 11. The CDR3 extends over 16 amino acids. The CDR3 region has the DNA TGTGCCAGCAGCCAAGCCTCCAGCGGGGTTGGGGATGAGCAGTTCTTC. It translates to CASSQASSGVGDEQFF.

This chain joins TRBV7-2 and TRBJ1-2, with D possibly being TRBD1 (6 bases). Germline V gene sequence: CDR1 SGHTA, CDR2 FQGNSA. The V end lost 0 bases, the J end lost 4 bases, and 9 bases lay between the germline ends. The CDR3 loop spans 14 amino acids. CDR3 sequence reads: CASSLAGQLYGYTF. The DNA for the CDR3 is TGTGCCAGCAGCTTAGCCGGACAGCTCTATGGCTACACCTTC.

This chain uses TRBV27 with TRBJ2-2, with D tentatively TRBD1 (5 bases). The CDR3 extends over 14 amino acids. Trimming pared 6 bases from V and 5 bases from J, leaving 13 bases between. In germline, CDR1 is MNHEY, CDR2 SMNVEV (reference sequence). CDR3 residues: CASRPSRATGELFF. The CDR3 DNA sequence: TGTGCCAGCAGACCCTCCAGGGCAACCGGGGAGCTGTTTTTT.

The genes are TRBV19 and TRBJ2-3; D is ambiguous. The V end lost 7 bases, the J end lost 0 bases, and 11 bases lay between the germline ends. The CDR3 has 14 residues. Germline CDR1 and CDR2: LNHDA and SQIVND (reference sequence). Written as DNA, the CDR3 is TGTGCCAGTACGGCGGTATATAGCACAGATACGCAGTATTTT. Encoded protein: CASTAVYSTDTQYF.

The CDR3 sequence: CASNGLAGGLREQYF. The CDR3 nucleotides are TGTGCCAGCAATGGACTAGCGGGAGGATTGAGGGAGCAGTACTTC. The genes are TRBV6-5 and TRBJ2-7; 14 nucleotides align to TRBD2. Germline V gene lookup returns CDR1 MNHEY and CDR2 SVGAGI. J was trimmed by 7 bases and V by 7 bases; bases with no gene match: 9. The CDR3 length is 15 residues.

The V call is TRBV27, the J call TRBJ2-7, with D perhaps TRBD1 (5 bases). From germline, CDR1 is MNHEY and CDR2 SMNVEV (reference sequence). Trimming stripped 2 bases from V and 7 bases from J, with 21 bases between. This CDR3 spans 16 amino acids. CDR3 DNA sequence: TGTGCCAGCAGTTTACGCTCCTGGACACCTCAGAGGGAGCAGTACTTC. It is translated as CASSLRSWTPQREQYF.

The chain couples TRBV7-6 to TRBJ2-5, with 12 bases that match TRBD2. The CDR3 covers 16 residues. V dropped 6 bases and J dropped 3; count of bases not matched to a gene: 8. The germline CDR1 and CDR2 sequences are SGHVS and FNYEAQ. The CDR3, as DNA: TGTGCCAGCAGTAACGGACTAGCGGGATATAAAGAGACCCAGTACTTC. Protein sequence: CASSNGLAGYKETQYF.

CDR3 DNA sequence: TGTGCCAGCAGGGGACAGGGGGCCCACGAGCAGTACTTC. Its translation: CASRGQGAHEQYF. This sequence joins TRBV11-2 and TRBJ2-7, with 12 bases aligning to TRBD1. The germline V gene has CDR1 SGHAT and CDR2 FQNNGV. The V and J ends lost 6 bases and 5 bases, in that order; junction bases with no gene match: 2. The CDR3 has 13 residues.

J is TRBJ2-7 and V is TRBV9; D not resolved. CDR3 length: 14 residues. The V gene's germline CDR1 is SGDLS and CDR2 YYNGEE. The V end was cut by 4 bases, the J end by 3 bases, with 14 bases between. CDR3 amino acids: CASSQTGRNYEQYF. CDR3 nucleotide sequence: TGTGCCAGCAGCCAAACGGGTCGGAACTACGAGCAGTACTTC.

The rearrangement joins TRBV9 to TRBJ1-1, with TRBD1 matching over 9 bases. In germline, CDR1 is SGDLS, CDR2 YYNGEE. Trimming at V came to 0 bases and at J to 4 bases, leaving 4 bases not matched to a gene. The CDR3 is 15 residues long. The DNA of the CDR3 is TGTGCCAGCAGCGTAGATCCGGACAGGGGCACTGAAGCTTTCTTT. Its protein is CASSVDPDRGTEAFF.

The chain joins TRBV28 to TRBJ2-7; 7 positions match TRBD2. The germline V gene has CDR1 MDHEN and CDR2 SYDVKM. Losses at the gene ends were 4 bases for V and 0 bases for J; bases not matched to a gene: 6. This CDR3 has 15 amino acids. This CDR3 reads CASSSLADSSYEQYF. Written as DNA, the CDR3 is TGTGCCAGCAGTTCCCTAGCGGATAGCTCCTACGAGCAGTACTTC.

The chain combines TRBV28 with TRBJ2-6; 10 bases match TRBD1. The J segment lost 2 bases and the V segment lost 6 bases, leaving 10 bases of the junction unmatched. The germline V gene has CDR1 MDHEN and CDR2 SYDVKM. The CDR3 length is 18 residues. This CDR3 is CASRDRDRGLPGANVLTF. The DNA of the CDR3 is TGTGCCAGCAGGGACCGGGACAGGGGCCTACCTGGGGCCAACGTCCTGACTTTC. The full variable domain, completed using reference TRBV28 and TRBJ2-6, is DVKVTQSSRYLVKRTGEKVFLECVQDMDHENMFWYRQDPGLGLRLIYFSYDVKMKEKGDIPEGYSVSREKKERFSLILESASTNQTSMYLCASRDRDRGLPGANVLTFGAGSRLTVL.

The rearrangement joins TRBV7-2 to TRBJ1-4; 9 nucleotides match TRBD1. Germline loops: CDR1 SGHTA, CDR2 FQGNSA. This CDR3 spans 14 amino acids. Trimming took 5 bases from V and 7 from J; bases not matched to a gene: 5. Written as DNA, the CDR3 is TGTGCCAGCAGCAAGGACAGGGGTGCTGAAAAACTGTTTTTT. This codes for CASSKDRGAEKLFF.